The next 18 T cell receptor beta chains were all read from a single sample in a study of T-cell memory formation after mild COVID-19 (dated by TCRdb to the early 2020s). The library was generated by 5' RACE. Sequencing was performed on an Illumina NovaSeq 6000. The public reads were reanalyzed by TCRdb: fastp trimming at Q25, MiXCR alignment, in-frame beta chains only. Rows with a matching CDR3 protein are joined into one entry that keeps the most common DNA and genes. Recorded for this sample are 200,000 to 250,000 distinct CDR3 sequences; 15% of them occurred a single time. The ten biggest clones cover under 2.5% of the sample. The sample consisted of PBMCs or a T cell subset sorted from them (not recorded which). These receptors all stem from an adult woman who had mild COVID-19 (a few samples of this study predate the infection). The sample titles of this study are shuffled in the database, so cell type and time point are left out; the donor was told from shared clones.

The CDR3 bases are TGTGCCACCAGCAGAACCCTAACATGGGAAGCTTTCTTT. Amino acids: CATSRTLTWEAFF. The chain employs TRBV15 and TRBJ1-1; no firm D call. The CDR3 consists of 13 residues. The V end lost 2 bases, the J end lost 8 bases, and 12 bases lay between the germline ends. Germline V gives CDR1 LNHNV, CDR2 YYDKDF (reference sequence).

This sequence joins TRBV4-3 and TRBJ2-1; tentative D call: TRBD2 (6 bases). Germline assignment: CDR1 LGHNA and CDR2 YSLEER. The CDR3 runs 16 residues. V was trimmed by 1 base and J by 0 bases, leaving 10 bases between them. The CDR3 DNA is TGCGCCAGCAGCCAAGGGGACTCGGACTCCTACAATGAGCAGTTCTTC. Translation: CASSQGDSDSYNEQFF.

V gene TRBV25-1 combines with J gene TRBJ1-1, with a weak D call TRBD1 (5 bases). The ends were cut back, 3 bases at V and 1 base at J, with 21 bases in the middle. The CDR3 totals 18 residues. Germline V gives CDR1 MGHDK, CDR2 SYGVNS. The CDR3: CASSDFGKSGDGNTEAFF. The DNA of the CDR3 is TGTGCCAGCAGTGATTTCGGGAAGAGTGGGGACGGGAACACTGAAGCTTTCTTT.

In this sample, this clonotype turned up a few times. V is TRBV5-4 and J is TRBJ1-1; no clear D gene. The V gene lost 2 bases and the J gene lost 5 bases, with 16 bases spanning the gap. Germline V lookup: CDR1 SGHNT, CDR2 YYREEE (reference sequence). The length of the CDR3 is 15 residues. The CDR3 loop reads CASSFDLDSRTEAFF. CDR3 DNA: TGTGCCAGCAGCTTCGACTTGGACTCGAGGACTGAAGCTTTCTTT.

The chain uses TRBV20-1 and TRBJ1-1; D might be TRBD1 (5 bases). The germline V gene encodes CDR1 DFQATT and CDR2 SNEGSKA (reference sequence). The CDR3 runs to 14 residues. V lost 0 bases and J lost 5, with 13 bases in between. CDR3 sequence: CSARDTGERTEAFF. CDR3 in DNA: TGCAGTGCTAGAGATACGGGGGAGAGAACTGAAGCTTTCTTT.

The rearrangement joins TRBV25-1 to TRBJ2-7; no firm D call. This CDR3 spans 13 amino acids. Per germline, CDR1 MGHDK and CDR2 SYGVNS. V lost 2 bases and J lost 6, with 11 bases in between. CDR3 sequence: CASSERSVSEQYF. The CDR3 DNA reads TGTGCCAGCAGTGAACGATCGGTTTCCGAGCAGTACTTC.

The chain recombines TRBV4-2 with TRBJ1-5; unclear D gene. V gave up 0 bases and J gave up 0 bases, with 9 bases separating them. CDR1 and CDR2 (germline): LGHNA, YNFKEQ. This CDR3 is 16 amino acids long. CDR3 residues: CASSQEGGRSNQPQHF. In DNA form, the CDR3 reads TGTGCCAGCAGCCAAGAGGGCGGCCGTAGCAATCAGCCCCAGCATTTT.

This clonotype has just a few counts. The chain employs TRBV5-4 and TRBJ2-3; D is ambiguous. CDR3 size: 11 residues. Germline CDR1 is SGHNT and CDR2 is YYREEE (reference sequence). V lost 4 bases and J 7 bases, leaving 7 bases between the germline ends. DNA for the CDR3: TGTGCCAGCAGCACCGGCAATACGCAGTATTTT. This translates into CASSTGNTQYF.

This sequence joins TRBV3-1 and TRBJ2-1; D is possibly TRBD1 or TRBD2 (5 bases each). The CDR3 consists of 15 residues. The germline V and J ends were trimmed by 2 bases and 8 bases, with 16 bases remaining between them. CDR1 and CDR2 from the germline V gene are LGHDT and YNNKEL (reference sequence). The CDR3 is CASSQNRGAFDEQFF. DNA of the CDR3: TGTGCCAGCAGCCAAAACCGAGGGGCATTTGATGAGCAGTTCTTC.

The table lists this clonotype with a few counts. The CDR3: CASSQPGTGTAEQYF. The CDR3 DNA is TGTGCCAGCAGCCAGCCCGGGACAGGAACGGCCGAGCAGTACTTC. The chain links TRBV3-1 to TRBJ2-7; 8 nucleotides agree with TRBD1. Germline V gene sequence: CDR1 LGHDT, CDR2 YNNKEL (reference sequence). Losses at the gene ends were 3 bases for V and 6 bases for J; bases not matched to a gene: 10. The CDR3 consists of 15 residues.

This clonotype appeared a few times. The rearrangement links TRBV7-2 to TRBJ2-1, with 9 bases matching TRBD2. Looked up from germline, CDR1 is SGHTA and CDR2 is FQGNSA. CDR3 length: 12 amino acids. V was pared by 3 bases and J by 10 bases, with 1 base of the junction left unmatched. The CDR3 nucleotides read TGTGCCAGCAGCTTCCTAGCGGGAGAGCAGTTCTTC. Its translation: CASSFLAGEQFF. The variable domain in full, with the rest retrieved from reference TRBV7-2 and TRBJ2-1, is GAGVSQSPSNKVTEKGKDVELRCDPISGHTALYWYRQSLGQGLEFLIYFQGNSAPDKSGLPSDRFSAERTGGSVSTLTIQRTQQEDSAVYLCASSFLAGEQFFGPGTRLTVL.

This clonotype was seen ten or more times. This sequence joins TRBV3-1 and TRBJ2-3; D is unresolved. The germline V gene encodes CDR1 LGHDT and CDR2 YNNKEL (reference sequence). V gave up 0 bases and J gave up 4 bases, with 17 bases separating them. This CDR3 is 17 amino acids long. Here the CDR3 reads CASSQDPPGSGADTQYF. As DNA, the CDR3 is TGTGCCAGCAGCCAAGATCCCCCGGGTTCGGGCGCAGATACGCAGTATTTT.

This clonotype was counted a few times. The chain is built from TRBV10-3 and TRBJ2-3; 10 nucleotides line up with TRBD2. The CDR3 loop spans 16 amino acids. Germline trimming cut 10 bases from V and 5 bases from J; bases unmatched to any gene: 15. Germline CDR1 and CDR2: ENHRY and SYGVKD. CDR3 region: CATATGLAALRDTQYF. DNA for the CDR3: TGTGCCACCGCGACAGGACTAGCGGCCCTTAGAGATACGCAGTATTTT.

The chain carries TRBV5-1 and TRBJ2-1, with 9 bases aligning to TRBD2. CDR1 and CDR2 from the germline V gene are SGHRS and YFSETQ. The CDR3 has 15 residues. V shed 4 bases, J shed 7 bases, and the junction held 9 bases outside the gene matches. The CDR3 reads CASSPERGVRNEQFF. The CDR3 DNA follows: TGCGCCAGCAGCCCCGAGCGGGGGGTCCGGAATGAGCAGTTCTTC.

This clonotype has more than one count but fewer than ten. The gene calls are TRBV27 and TRBJ2-1; tentatively, D is TRBD2 (7 bases). This CDR3 has 17 amino acids. Germline-derived CDR1 and CDR2 are MNHEY and SMNVEV (reference sequence). V shed 6 bases and J shed 0 bases, with 18 bases lying between them. CDR3 coding DNA: TGTGCCAGCAGCAAAGACTCGGGGGGCCCCTCCTACAATGAGCAGTTCTTC. As protein: CASSKDSGGPSYNEQFF.

The chain uses TRBV20-1 and TRBJ1-5; the D gene is possibly TRBD1 (6 bases). CDR3 size: 14 residues. Trimming cost V 5 bases and J 3 bases, with 14 bases left between them. The germline gives CDR1 DFQATT, CDR2 SNEGSKA (reference sequence). The CDR3 bases are TGCAGTGCTTCCAGGGGAATTGACAATCAGCCCCAGCATTTT. It yields the protein CSASRGIDNQPQHF.

This rearrangement joins TRBV11-2 to TRBJ2-7, with TRBD2 identical over 10 bases. Germline trimming cut 5 bases from V and 2 bases from J; bases unmatched to any gene: 6. Germline V gene data show CDR1 as SGHAT and CDR2 as FQNNGV. CDR3 length: 15 residues. Here the CDR3 reads CASSHAAGGPYEQYF. The CDR3 DNA follows: TGTGCCAGCAGCCACGCAGCGGGAGGGCCCTACGAGCAGTACTTC. Full variable domain (missing parts from reference TRBV11-2 and TRBJ2-7): EAGVAQSPRYKIIEKRQSVAFWCNPISGHATLYWYQQILGQGPKLLIQFQNNGVVDDSQLPKDRFSAERLKGVDSTLKIQPAKLEDSAVYLCASSHAAGGPYEQYFGPGTRLTVT.

The chain joins TRBV12-3 or TRBV12-4 to TRBJ2-1, with 9 bases identical to TRBD2. This CDR3 is built from 17 residues. J lost 12 bases, V lost 5 bases, and 20 bases had no gene match. CDR3 sequence: CASSTSQPGLAGRGQFF. The CDR3 DNA reads as TGTGCCAGCAGTACCTCTCAACCGGGACTAGCAGGCCGCGGGCAGTTCTTC.